This TCR beta chain originates from a study of T-cell memory formation after mild COVID-19. 5'RACE with constant-segment primers yielded barcoded, UMI-tagged TCR alpha and TCR beta cDNA libraries. Via MiXCR, TCRdb re-called the 5' RACE reads, giving one row per CDR3 protein. This sample has roughly 510,000 distinct CDR3 sequences, with 15% to 20% found just once. Germline V gene data show CDR1 as DFQATT and CDR2 as SNEGSKA (reference sequence). Trimming stripped 3 bases from V and 1 base from J, with 12 bases between. CDR3 size: 14 residues. Regarding this clonotype: Its antigen is undetermined.

Study-level points and caveats: Second-wave clones reaching peak frequency on day 37 lacked confirmed SARS-CoV-2 specificity. Pre-infection memory contained some responding clones, which suggested that cross-reactive memory had joined.

The gene calls are TRBV20-1 and TRBJ1-1; weak D call: TRBD1 (6 bases). Sequences were obtained from PBMCs or a T cell subset sorted from them (not recorded which). This TCR came from an adult woman who had mild COVID-19 (a few samples of this study predate the infection). Cell type and time point are not known. CDR3: CSARLQGSNTEAFF. Written as DNA, the CDR3 is TGCAGTGCTAGGTTACAGGGCTCGAACACTGAAGCTTTCTTT.